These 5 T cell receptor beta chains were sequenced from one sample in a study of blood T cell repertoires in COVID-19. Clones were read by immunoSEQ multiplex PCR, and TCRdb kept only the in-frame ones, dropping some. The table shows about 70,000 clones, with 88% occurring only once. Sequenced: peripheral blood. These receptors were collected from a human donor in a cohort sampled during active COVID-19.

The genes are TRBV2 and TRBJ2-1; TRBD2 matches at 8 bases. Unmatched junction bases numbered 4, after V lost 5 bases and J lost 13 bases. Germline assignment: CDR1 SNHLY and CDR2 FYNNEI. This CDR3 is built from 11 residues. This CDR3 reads CASSRGLDQFF. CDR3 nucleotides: TGTGCCAGCAGTCGGGGACTAGATCAGTTCTTC.

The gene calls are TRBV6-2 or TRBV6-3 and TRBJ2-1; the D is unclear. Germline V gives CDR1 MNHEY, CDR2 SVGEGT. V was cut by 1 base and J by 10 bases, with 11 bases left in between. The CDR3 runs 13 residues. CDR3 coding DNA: TGTGCCAGCAGTTACTATCCTTTGCAGGAGCAGTTCTTC. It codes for CASSYYPLQEQFF.

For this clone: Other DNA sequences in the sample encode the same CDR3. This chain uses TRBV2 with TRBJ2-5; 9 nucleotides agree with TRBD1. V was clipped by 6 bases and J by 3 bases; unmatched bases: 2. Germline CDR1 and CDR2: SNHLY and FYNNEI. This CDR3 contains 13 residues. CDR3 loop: CASSWTGEETQYF. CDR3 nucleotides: TGTGCCAGCAGCTGGACAGGGGAAGAGACCCAGTACTTC.

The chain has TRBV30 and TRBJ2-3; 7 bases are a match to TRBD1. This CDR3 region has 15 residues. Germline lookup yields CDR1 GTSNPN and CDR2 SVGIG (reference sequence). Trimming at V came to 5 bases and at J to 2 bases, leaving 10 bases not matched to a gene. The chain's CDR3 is CAWARDSLPTDTQYF. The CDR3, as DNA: TGTGCCTGGGCCCGGGACAGTCTCCCCACAGATACGCAGTATTTT.

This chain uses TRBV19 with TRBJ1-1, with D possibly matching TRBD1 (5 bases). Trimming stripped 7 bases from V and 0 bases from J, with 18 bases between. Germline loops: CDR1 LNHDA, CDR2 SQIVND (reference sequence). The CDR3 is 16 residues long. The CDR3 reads CASKGHRTSMNTEAFF. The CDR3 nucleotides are TGTGCCAGTAAGGGGCACAGGACCTCAATGAACACTGAAGCTTTCTTT. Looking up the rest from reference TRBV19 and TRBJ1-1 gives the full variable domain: DGGITQSPKYLFRKEGQNVTLSCEQNLNHDAMYWYRQDPGQGLRLIYYSQIVNDFQKGDIAEGYSVSREKKESFPLTVTSAQKNPTAFYLCASKGHRTSMNTEAFFGQGTRLTVV.